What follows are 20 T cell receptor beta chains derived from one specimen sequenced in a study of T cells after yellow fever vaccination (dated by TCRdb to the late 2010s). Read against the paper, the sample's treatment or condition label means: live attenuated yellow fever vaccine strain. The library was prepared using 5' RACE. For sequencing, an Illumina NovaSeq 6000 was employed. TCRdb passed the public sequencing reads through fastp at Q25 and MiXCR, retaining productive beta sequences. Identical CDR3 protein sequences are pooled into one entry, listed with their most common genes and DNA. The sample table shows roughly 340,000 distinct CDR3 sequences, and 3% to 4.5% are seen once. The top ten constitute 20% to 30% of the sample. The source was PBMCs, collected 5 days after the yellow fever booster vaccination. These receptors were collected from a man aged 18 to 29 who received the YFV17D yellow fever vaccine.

CDR3 coding DNA: TGTGCCAGCAGCTTGGTTGTGGCGTTAAGCTCCTACAATGAGCAGTTCTTC. The encoded protein is CASSLVVALSSYNEQFF. This chain joins TRBV5-5 and TRBJ2-1; D unresolved. V lost 0 bases to trimming and J lost 0 bases, with 13 bases between them. CDR3 size: 17 residues. Germline V gene lookup returns CDR1 SGHKS and CDR2 YYEKEE (reference sequence).

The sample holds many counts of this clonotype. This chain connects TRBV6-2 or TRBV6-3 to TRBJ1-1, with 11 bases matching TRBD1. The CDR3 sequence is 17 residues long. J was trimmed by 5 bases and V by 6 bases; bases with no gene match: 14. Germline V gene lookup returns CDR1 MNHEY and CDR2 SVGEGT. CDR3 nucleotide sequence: TGTGCCAGCAGCCCTCTTCCGGGACAGGGGGTCTCAACTGAAGCTTTCTTT. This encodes CASSPLPGQGVSTEAFF.

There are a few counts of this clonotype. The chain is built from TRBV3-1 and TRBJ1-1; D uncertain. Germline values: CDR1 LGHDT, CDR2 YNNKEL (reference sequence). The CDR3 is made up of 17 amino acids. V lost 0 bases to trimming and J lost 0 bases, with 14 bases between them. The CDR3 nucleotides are TGTGCCAGCAGCCAAGACCCTTTTTTGTTCATGAACACTGAAGCTTTCTTT. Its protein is CASSQDPFLFMNTEAFF.

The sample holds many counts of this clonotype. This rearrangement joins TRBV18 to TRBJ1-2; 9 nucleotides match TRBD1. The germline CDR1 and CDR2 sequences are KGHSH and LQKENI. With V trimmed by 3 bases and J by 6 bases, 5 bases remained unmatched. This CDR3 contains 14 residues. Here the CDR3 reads CASSPGQGSDGYTF. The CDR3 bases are TGTGCCAGCTCACCGGGACAGGGATCGGATGGCTACACCTTC.

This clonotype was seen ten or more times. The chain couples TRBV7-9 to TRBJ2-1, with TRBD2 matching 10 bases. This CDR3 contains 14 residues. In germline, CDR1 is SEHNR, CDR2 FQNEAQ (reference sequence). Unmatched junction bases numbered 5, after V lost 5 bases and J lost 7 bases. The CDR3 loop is CASSLRTSGNEQFF. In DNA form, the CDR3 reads TGTGCCAGCAGCCTACGGACTAGCGGTAATGAGCAGTTCTTC.

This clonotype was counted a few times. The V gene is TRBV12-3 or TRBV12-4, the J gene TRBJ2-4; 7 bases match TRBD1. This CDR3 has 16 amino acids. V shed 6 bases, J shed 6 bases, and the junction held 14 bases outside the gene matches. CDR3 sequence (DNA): TGTGCCAGCAGCATACGGACAGGCGATCTGTTAAACATTCAGTACTTC. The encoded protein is CASSIRTGDLLNIQYF.

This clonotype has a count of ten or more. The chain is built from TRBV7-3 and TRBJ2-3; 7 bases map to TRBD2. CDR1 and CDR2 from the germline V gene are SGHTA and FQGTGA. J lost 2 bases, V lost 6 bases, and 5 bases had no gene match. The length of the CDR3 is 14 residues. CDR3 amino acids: CASSSGTNTDTQYF. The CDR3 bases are TGTGCCAGCAGTTCCGGGACTAACACAGATACGCAGTATTTT.

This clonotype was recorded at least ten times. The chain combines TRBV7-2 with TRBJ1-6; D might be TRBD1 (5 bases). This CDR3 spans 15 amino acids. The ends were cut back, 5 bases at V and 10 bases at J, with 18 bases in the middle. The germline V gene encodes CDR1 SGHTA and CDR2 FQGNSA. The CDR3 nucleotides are TGTGCCAGCAGCCCACAGACCGACGGGGGGTCACCCCTCCACTTT. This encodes CASSPQTDGGSPLHF.

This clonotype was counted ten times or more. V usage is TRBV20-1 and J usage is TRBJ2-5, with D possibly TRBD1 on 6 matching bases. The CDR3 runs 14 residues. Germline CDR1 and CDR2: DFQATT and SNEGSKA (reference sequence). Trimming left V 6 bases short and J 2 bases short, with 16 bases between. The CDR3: CSARQAMLQETQYF. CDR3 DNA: TGCAGTGCGAGACAGGCGATGTTACAAGAGACCCAGTACTTC.

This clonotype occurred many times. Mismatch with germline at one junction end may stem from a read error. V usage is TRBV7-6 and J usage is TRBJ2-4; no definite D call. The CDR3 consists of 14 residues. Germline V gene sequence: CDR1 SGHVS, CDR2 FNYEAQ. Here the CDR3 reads CASSLGTAENIQYF. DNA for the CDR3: TGTGCCAGCAGCTTAGGTACAGCCGAAAACATTCAGTACTTC.

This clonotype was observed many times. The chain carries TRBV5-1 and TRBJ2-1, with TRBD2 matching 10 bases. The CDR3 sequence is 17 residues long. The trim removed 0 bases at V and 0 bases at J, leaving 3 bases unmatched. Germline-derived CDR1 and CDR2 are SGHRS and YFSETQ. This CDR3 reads CASSLVSSGSSYNEQFF. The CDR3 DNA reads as TGCGCCAGCAGCTTGGTGTCTAGCGGGAGCTCCTACAATGAGCAGTTCTTC.

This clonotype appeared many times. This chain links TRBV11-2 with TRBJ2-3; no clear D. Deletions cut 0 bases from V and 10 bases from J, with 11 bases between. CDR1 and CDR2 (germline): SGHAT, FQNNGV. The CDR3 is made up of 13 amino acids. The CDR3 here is CASSLEPQVPQYF. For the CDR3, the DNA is TGTGCCAGCAGCTTAGAACCCCAGGTACCGCAGTATTTT. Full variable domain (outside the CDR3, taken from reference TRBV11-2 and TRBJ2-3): EAGVAQSPRYKIIEKRQSVAFWCNPISGHATLYWYQQILGQGPKLLIQFQNNGVVDDSQLPKDRFSAERLKGVDSTLKIQPAKLEDSAVYLCASSLEPQVPQYFGPGTRLTVL.

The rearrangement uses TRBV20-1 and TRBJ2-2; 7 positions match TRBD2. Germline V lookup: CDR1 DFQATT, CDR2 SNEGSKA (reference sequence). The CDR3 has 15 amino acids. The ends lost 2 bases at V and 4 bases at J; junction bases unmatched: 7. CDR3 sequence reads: CSARSTGGGTGELFF. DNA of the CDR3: TGCAGTGCTAGATCAACTGGGGGGGGCACCGGGGAGCTGTTTTTT.

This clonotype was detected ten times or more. CDR3 in DNA: TGTGCCAGCAGGGGAACAGTGTCTGGAAACACCATATATTTT. It specifies CASRGTVSGNTIYF. The chain couples TRBV7-9 to TRBJ1-3, with D hard to call. Trimming shortened V by 6 bases and J by 1 base, and 10 bases separated the two germline ends. The CDR3 totals 14 residues. Per the germline V gene, CDR1 is SEHNR and CDR2 is FQNEAQ (reference sequence).

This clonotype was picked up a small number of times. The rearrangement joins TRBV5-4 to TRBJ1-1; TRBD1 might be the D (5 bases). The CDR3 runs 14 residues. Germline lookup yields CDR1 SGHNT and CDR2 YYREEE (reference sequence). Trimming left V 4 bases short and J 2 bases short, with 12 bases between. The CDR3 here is CASSQGPKNTEAFF. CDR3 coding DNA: TGTGCCAGCAGCCAGGGACCGAAAAACACTGAAGCTTTCTTT. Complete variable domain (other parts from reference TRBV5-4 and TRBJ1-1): ETGVTQSPTHLIKTRGQQVTLRCSSQSGHNTVSWYQQALGQGPQFIFQYYREEENGRGNFPPRFSGLQFPNYSSELNVNALELDDSALYLCASSQGPKNTEAFFGQGTRLTVV.

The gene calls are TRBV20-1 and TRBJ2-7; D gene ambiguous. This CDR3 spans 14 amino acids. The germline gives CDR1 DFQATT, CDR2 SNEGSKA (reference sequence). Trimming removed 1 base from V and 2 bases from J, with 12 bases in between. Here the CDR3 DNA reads TGCAGTGCTAGAGTCGTCGTTCCCCCCTACGAGCAGTACGTC. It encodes CSARVVVPPYEQYV.

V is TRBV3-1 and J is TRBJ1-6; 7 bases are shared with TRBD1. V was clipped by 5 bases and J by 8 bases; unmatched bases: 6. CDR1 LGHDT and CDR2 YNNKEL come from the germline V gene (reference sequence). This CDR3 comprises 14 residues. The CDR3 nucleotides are TGTGCCAGCAGCTCCGGGACAGACTATTCACCCCTCCACTTT. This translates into CASSSGTDYSPLHF.

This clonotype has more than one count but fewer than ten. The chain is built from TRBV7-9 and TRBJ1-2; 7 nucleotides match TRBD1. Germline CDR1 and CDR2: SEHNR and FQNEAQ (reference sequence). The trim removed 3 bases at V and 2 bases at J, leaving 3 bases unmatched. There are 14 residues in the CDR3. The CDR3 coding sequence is TGTGCCAGCAGCTTCGCAGGGGGAAACTATGGCTACACCTTC. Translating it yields CASSFAGGNYGYTF.

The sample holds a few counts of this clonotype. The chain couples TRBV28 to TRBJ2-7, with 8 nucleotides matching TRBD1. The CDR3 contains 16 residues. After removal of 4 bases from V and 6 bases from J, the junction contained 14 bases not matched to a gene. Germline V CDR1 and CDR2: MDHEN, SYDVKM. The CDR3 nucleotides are TGTGCCAGCAGTTCGGTCGACAGGGGTCCGCGGGGCGAGCAGTACTTC. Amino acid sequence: CASSSVDRGPRGEQYF. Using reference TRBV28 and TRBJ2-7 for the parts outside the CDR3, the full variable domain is DVKVTQSSRYLVKRTGEKVFLECVQDMDHENMFWYRQDPGLGLRLIYFSYDVKMKEKGDIPEGYSVSREKKERFSLILESASTNQTSMYLCASSSVDRGPRGEQYFGPGTRLTVT.

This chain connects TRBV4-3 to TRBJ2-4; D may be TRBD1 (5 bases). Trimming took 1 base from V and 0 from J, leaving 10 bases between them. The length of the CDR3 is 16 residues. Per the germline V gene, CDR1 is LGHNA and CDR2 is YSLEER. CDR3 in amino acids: CASSQGTPVAKNIQYF. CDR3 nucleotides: TGCGCCAGCAGCCAAGGGACACCGGTAGCCAAAAACATTCAGTACTTC.